A single sample is the source of the 16 T cell receptor beta chains below, sequenced in a study of blood T cell repertoires in COVID-19. Measured with immunoSEQ multiplex PCR; TCRdb has only the in-frame clones, and not every one. The sample contains 39,000 or so clones, about 83% of which appear only once. Material: peripheral blood. These receptors were taken from a woman aged 80 or over with active or convalescent COVID-19.

The chain recombines TRBV7-9 with TRBJ1-4, with TRBD1 identical over 8 bases. Germline assignment: CDR1 SEHNR and CDR2 FQNEAQ (reference sequence). This CDR3 spans 14 amino acids. The J segment lost 7 bases and the V segment lost 6 bases, leaving 7 bases of the junction unmatched. The CDR3 coding sequence is TGTGCCAGCAGTAGTCAGGGGGCGCGTGAAAAACTGTTTTTT. Translating gives CASSSQGAREKLFF.

The J gene is TRBJ1-4, the V gene TRBV5-8, with TRBD1 matching over 10 bases. Germline V gene lookup returns CDR1 SGHTS and CDR2 YDEGEE. The length of the CDR3 is 16 residues. V was clipped by 5 bases and J by 0 bases; unmatched bases: 4. The CDR3 DNA reads TGTGCCAGCAGGGACAGGGGGGACGCAACTAATGAAAAACTGTTTTTT. Translated: CASRDRGDATNEKLFF.

CDR3 sequence (DNA): TGTGCCAGCAGGGGGACAGGGCCTAGCAATCAGCCCCAGCATTTT. It encodes CASRGTGPSNQPQHF. The rearrangement uses TRBV2 and TRBJ1-5; 9 bases are a match to TRBD1. J lost 0 bases, V lost 6 bases, and 3 bases had no gene match. CDR1 is SNHLY, CDR2 FYNNEI, per germline. The CDR3 spans 15 residues.

CDR3 protein: CASSGTGDSYNEQFF. In nucleotides, the CDR3 is TGTGCCAGCAGCGGGACAGGAGACTCCTACAATGAGCAGTTCTTC. V and J are TRBV9 and TRBJ2-1, with 7 bases lining up with TRBD1. V gave up 3 bases and J gave up 0 bases; unmatched junction bases: 3. CDR1 is SGDLS, CDR2 YYNGEE, per germline. This CDR3 has 15 amino acids.

This clone has only one observation. The rearrangement joins TRBV3-1 (or the pseudogene TRBV3-2) to TRBJ2-3; 7 bases fit TRBD2. Germline V gene data show CDR1 as LGHDT and CDR2 as YNNKEL (reference sequence). The CDR3 contains 15 residues. V shed 4 bases and J 4 bases; nucleotides not matched to a gene: 8. CDR3 region: CASSLLAERADTQYF. In DNA form, the CDR3 reads TGTGCCAGCAGCCTTCTAGCGGAAAGGGCAGATACGCAGTATTTT.

The chain carries TRBV15 and TRBJ2-7; 11 bases line up with TRBD1. Germline loops: CDR1 LNHNV, CDR2 YYDKDF (reference sequence). This CDR3 has 16 amino acids. V lost 5 bases, J lost 6 bases, and 12 bases stayed unmatched. CDR3 coding DNA: TGTGCCACCAGCTTTGGGACAGGGGGAAGTCTGGGCGAGCAGTACTTC. This codes for CATSFGTGGSLGEQYF. The full variable domain, completed using reference TRBV15 and TRBJ2-7, is DAMVIQNPRYQVTQFGKPVTLSCSQTLNHNVMYWYQQKSSQAPKLLFHYYDKDFNNEADTPDNFQSRRPNTSFCFLDIRSPGLGDTAMYLCATSFGTGGSLGEQYFGPGTRLTVT.

This clone has just a few counts. V gene TRBV12-3 or TRBV12-4 combines with J gene TRBJ2-1; perhaps TRBD2 as D (6 bases). Trimming left V 3 bases short and J 9 bases short, with 9 bases between. CDR3 length: 12 residues. CDR3 loop: CASSLVGGEQFF. The CDR3 DNA reads as TGTGCCAGCAGTTTGGTGGGAGGTGAGCAGTTCTTC.

The rearrangement joins TRBV5-6 to TRBJ1-1; D unclear. Trimming removed 1 base at V and 6 bases at J, with 7 bases between. The CDR3 has 12 residues. Germline values: CDR1 SGHDT, CDR2 YYEEEE. The CDR3 region has the DNA TGTGCCAGCAGCTTGAACACCCCTGAAGCTTTCTTT. This codes for CASSLNTPEAFF.

The chain carries TRBV19 and TRBJ2-6, with TRBD1 matching 7 bases. J was trimmed by 0 bases and V by 7 bases; bases with no gene match: 6. CDR3 size: 16 residues. The germline gives CDR1 LNHDA, CDR2 SQIVND (reference sequence). The CDR3 spells CASTSDRSSGANVLTF. CDR3 nucleotides: TGTGCCAGTACCTCGGACAGGAGCTCTGGGGCCAACGTCCTGACTTTC.

This sequence joins TRBV19 and TRBJ2-2, with TRBD1 as a possible D gene (6 bases). The V gene's germline CDR1 is LNHDA and CDR2 SQIVND (reference sequence). The CDR3 runs 14 residues. The chain's CDR3 is CATRTGQNTGELFF. The CDR3 bases are TGTGCGACAAGGACGGGACAGAACACCGGGGAGCTGTTTTTT.

This clone was seen a single time. The rearrangement uses TRBV10-3 and TRBJ1-4; 9 positions agree with TRBD1. The CDR3 totals 15 residues. V was clipped by 6 bases and J by 6 bases; unmatched bases: 8. Germline CDR1 is ENHRY and CDR2 is SYGVKD. The DNA of the CDR3 is TGTGCCATCAGCCCGGGACAGGGCCTTTATGAAAAACTGTTTTTT. It codes for CAISPGQGLYEKLFF.

V usage is TRBV3-1 (or the pseudogene TRBV3-2) and J usage is TRBJ2-1, with 8 positions matching TRBD1. The V and J ends lost 2 bases and 1 base, in that order; junction bases with no gene match: 7. The CDR3 is 17 residues long. Per germline, CDR1 LGHDT and CDR2 YNNKEL (reference sequence). The CDR3 loop is CASSQWFGTGSYNEQFF. DNA for the CDR3: TGTGCCAGCAGCCAATGGTTCGGGACAGGATCCTACAATGAGCAGTTCTTC.

The CDR3 DNA sequence: TGTGCCACCTCTGGGCCGTATAGCAATCAGCCCCAGCATTTT. Its protein product is CATSGPYSNQPQHF. This rearrangement joins TRBV28 to TRBJ1-5; D is uncertain. The ends were cut back, 10 bases at V and 0 bases at J, with 13 bases in the middle. The CDR3 runs to 14 residues. Looked up from germline, CDR1 is MDHEN and CDR2 is SYDVKM.

The chain employs TRBV10-1 and TRBJ1-1, with 8 bases fitting TRBD1. The CDR3 runs 13 residues. Trimming removed 7 bases from V and 6 bases from J; junction bases left unmatched: 7. Germline CDR1 reads WNHNN; CDR2 reads SYGVQD (reference sequence). Written as DNA, the CDR3 is TGCGCCAGCATCCGAGGACAGGGCGCTGAAGCTTTCTTT. This codes for CASIRGQGAEAFF.

The chain recombines TRBV7-2 with TRBJ2-3, with 8 nucleotides matching TRBD2. Germline V lookup: CDR1 SGHTA, CDR2 FQGNSA. There are 15 residues in the CDR3. Germline trimming cut 6 bases from V and 5 bases from J; bases unmatched to any gene: 10. The CDR3 DNA sequence: TGTGCCAGCAGTAAGCAGCTAGCGGGCCGAGATACGCAGTATTTT. Translating gives CASSKQLAGRDTQYF. The whole variable domain, remainder taken from reference TRBV7-2 and TRBJ2-3, is GAGVSQSPSNKVTEKGKDVELRCDPISGHTALYWYRQSLGQGLEFLIYFQGNSAPDKSGLPSDRFSAERTGGSVSTLTIQRTQQEDSAVYLCASSKQLAGRDTQYFGPGTRLTVL.

The chain recombines TRBV27 with TRBJ1-6; tentative D call: TRBD1 (6 bases). V gave up 3 bases and J gave up 5 bases, with 8 bases separating them. The CDR3 is 14 amino acids. Germline loops: CDR1 MNHEY, CDR2 SMNVEV (reference sequence). The CDR3 nucleotides are TGTGCCAGCAGTTTTGGGGGCAATAATTCACCCCTCCACTTT. Translated, it gives CASSFGGNNSPLHF.